The clone carrying this TCR beta chain was counted a single time. Its cognate antigen is unknown. Method: immunoSEQ multiplex PCR; TCRdb's copy keeps in-frame clones and lacks some. Among tens of thousands of clones listed, approximately 80% were seen once. This CDR3 spans 13 amino acids. Trimming pared 2 bases from V and 8 bases from J, leaving 12 bases between. Looked up from germline, CDR1 is MGHRA and CDR2 is YSYEKL. This entry is derived from a study of OX40 agonist ivuxolimab in advanced cancers. Patients who had autoimmune disease history or got systemic immunosuppression were left out. Baseline was the first blood sampling point, followed by cycle 4 day 1 and cycle 7 day 1. General study points: Nonresponders included some who also had low normalized T-cell clonal expansion.

The chain couples TRBV4-1 to TRBJ1-1, with D unresolved. The material was CD4+ or CD8+ T cells sorted from blood, obtained in a trial of the OX40 agonist ivuxolimab. This clonotype was obtained from an adult with an advanced solid tumor such as melanoma, head and neck, liver or kidney cancer. This CDR3 is CASSQKGGGEAFF. DNA of the CDR3: TGCGCCAGCAGCCAAAAGGGTGGCGGGGAAGCTTTCTTT.